This TCR beta chain was captured by sequencing in a study of cytomegalovirus exposure and HLA in healthy donors. The study ran its PCR with 60 Vbeta and 13 Jbeta primers. The table came from immunoSEQ multiplex PCR; TCRdb's copy has only in-frame clones and leaves some out. The table shows 140,000 to 150,000 clones, with roughly 85% occurring only once. Concerning this clone: Its antigen is currently unknown.

Study observations and caveats: Earlier analysis yielded a pattern in which most TCR beta V segments were productive about 90% or about 30% of the time.

Each of the donors was a healthy bone marrow donor. The receptor's source is a woman in her thirties in good health and CMV-seronegative. Specimen: PBMCs.

In DNA, the CDR3 is TGTGCCAGCAGCCTGAGCGGGGGCAGGGAAGCTTTCTTT. Amino acids: CASSLSGGREAFF. This rearrangement joins TRBV5-4 to TRBJ1-1; tentatively, D is TRBD1 (6 bases). V dropped 4 bases and J dropped 8 bases, with 15 bases sitting between them. Germline CDR1 reads SGHNT; CDR2 reads YYREEE (reference sequence). This CDR3 has 13 residues. Using reference TRBV5-4 and TRBJ1-1 for the parts outside the CDR3, the full variable domain is ETGVTQSPTHLIKTRGQQVTLRCSSQSGHNTVSWYQQALGQGPQFIFQYYREEENGRGNFPPRFSGLQFPNYSSELNVNALELDDSALYLCASSLSGGREAFFGQGTRLTVV.